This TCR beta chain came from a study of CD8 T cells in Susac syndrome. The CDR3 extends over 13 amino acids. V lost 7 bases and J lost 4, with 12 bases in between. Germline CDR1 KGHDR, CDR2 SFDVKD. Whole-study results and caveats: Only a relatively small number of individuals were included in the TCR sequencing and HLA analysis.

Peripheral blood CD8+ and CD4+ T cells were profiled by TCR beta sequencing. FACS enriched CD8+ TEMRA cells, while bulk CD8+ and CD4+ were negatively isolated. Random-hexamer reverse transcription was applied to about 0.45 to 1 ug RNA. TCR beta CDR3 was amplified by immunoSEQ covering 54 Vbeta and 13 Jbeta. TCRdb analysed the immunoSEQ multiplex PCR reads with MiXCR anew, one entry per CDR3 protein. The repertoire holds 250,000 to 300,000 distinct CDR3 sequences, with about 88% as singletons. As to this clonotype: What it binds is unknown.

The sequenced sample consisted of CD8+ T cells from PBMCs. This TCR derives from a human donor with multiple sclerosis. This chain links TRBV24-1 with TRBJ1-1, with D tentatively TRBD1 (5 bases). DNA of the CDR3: TGTGCCACCAGGGGGGGAGCAACCACTGAAGCTTTCTTT. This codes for CATRGGATTEAFF.